Listed here are 20 T cell receptor beta chains from one sample, sequenced in a study of cytomegalovirus exposure and HLA in healthy donors (dated by TCRdb to 2015 to 2018). Receptor amplification or capture employed the immunoSEQ multiplex PCR assay. The multiplex PCR relied on a mix of 60 forward primers for TCR Vbeta segments and 13 reverse primers for TCR Jbeta segments. Imported from immuneACCESS, the table was reduced by TCRdb to in-frame sequences with V and J called. These copies leave out some clones; in studies compared against another copy, an unresolved V gene accounts for under half, and the cause of the remainder is not known. The sample table holds 160,000 or so clones, of which roughly 76% were seen once. 13% of the sample is in the top ten clones. The specimen was PBMCs. The receptors were sampled from a woman between 50 and 59 years old in good health and CMV-seronegative.

This clone showed up just a few times. In DNA, the CDR3 is TGTGCCAGTAGTACGACAGGGTTCGGGGAGCTGTTTTTT. Its translation: CASSTTGFGELFF. V is TRBV19 and J is TRBJ2-2; 7 bases match TRBD1. Germline V CDR1 and CDR2: LNHDA, SQIVND (reference sequence). With V trimmed by 4 bases and J by 7 bases, 3 bases remained unmatched. The CDR3 length is 13 residues.

The chain couples TRBV6-5 to TRBJ1-1; D is undetermined. The germline CDR1 and CDR2 sequences are MNHEY and SVGAGI. Trimming removed 2 bases at V and 0 bases at J, with 4 bases between. The CDR3 runs to 13 residues. CDR3 sequence: CASSYRVNTEAFF. The CDR3 bases are TGTGCCAGCAGTTACAGAGTGAACACTGAAGCTTTCTTT.

This chain connects TRBV7-2 to TRBJ1-3; D is unclear. V shed 4 bases and J shed 3 bases, with 13 bases lying between them. The CDR3 is 15 residues long. The germline V gene encodes CDR1 SGHTA and CDR2 FQGNSA. CDR3 residues: CASSWGIGSGNTIYF. In DNA, the CDR3 is TGTGCCAGCAGCTGGGGAATCGGGAGTGGAAACACCATATATTTT.

This chain uses TRBV27 with TRBJ1-2; TRBD1 matches at 7 bases. Trimming took 6 bases from V and 2 from J; bases not matched to a gene: 9. Per the germline V gene, CDR1 is MNHEY and CDR2 is SMNVEV (reference sequence). This CDR3 region has 15 residues. CDR3 sequence: CASRPRTGPNYGYTF. Written as DNA, the CDR3 is TGTGCCAGCAGGCCACGGACAGGACCCAACTATGGCTACACCTTC.

As regards this clone: The junction and the germline gene differ at one end; a read error may be behind it. The V call is TRBV5-6, the J call TRBJ2-7; TRBD1 aligns across 9 bases. The germline gives CDR1 SGHDT, CDR2 YYEEEE. The CDR3 runs to 14 residues. The CDR3 sequence: CASSFGTGPLEQHF. CDR3 coding DNA: TGTGCCAGCAGCTTTGGGACAGGGCCTCTCGAGCAGCACTTC.

The genes are TRBV11-2 and TRBJ2-3, with D hard to call. From germline, CDR1 is SGHAT and CDR2 FQNNGV. Trimming left V 5 bases short and J 4 bases short, with 7 bases between. The CDR3 is made up of 12 amino acids. The CDR3 sequence is CASSRQADTQYF. DNA of the CDR3: TGTGCCAGCAGCCGGCAGGCAGATACGCAGTATTTT. Using reference TRBV11-2 and TRBJ2-3 for the parts outside the CDR3, the full variable domain is EAGVAQSPRYKIIEKRQSVAFWCNPISGHATLYWYQQILGQGPKLLIQFQNNGVVDDSQLPKDRFSAERLKGVDSTLKIQPAKLEDSAVYLCASSRQADTQYFGPGTRLTVL.

The chain recombines TRBV5-1 with TRBJ1-3, with 9 bases lining up with TRBD1. V gave up 4 bases and J gave up 4 bases; unmatched junction bases: 9. Germline CDR1 is SGHRS and CDR2 is YFSETQ. The CDR3 consists of 16 residues. The CDR3 region is CASSPLGQGLGNTIYF. CDR3 DNA sequence: TGCGCCAGCAGCCCATTGGGACAGGGTTTAGGAAACACCATATATTTT. The variable domain in full, with the rest retrieved from reference TRBV5-1 and TRBJ1-3, is KAGVTQTPRYLIKTRGQQVTLSCSPISGHRSVSWYQQTPGQGLQFLFEYFSETQRNKGNFPGRFSGRQFSNSRSEMNVSTLELGDSALYLCASSPLGQGLGNTIYFGEGSWLTVV.

This chain uses TRBV27 with TRBJ1-2, with 9 positions matching TRBD1. CDR1 and CDR2 (germline): MNHEY, SMNVEV (reference sequence). This CDR3 is 16 amino acids long. The V and J ends lost 6 bases and 7 bases, in that order; junction bases with no gene match: 15. The CDR3 nucleotides are TGTGCCAGCAGGGGGGGGGCGGGACAGGGCTTTGGTGGCTACACCTTC. Encoded protein: CASRGGAGQGFGGYTF.

Worth noting for this clone: Other DNA sequences in this sample translate to the same CDR3. V gene TRBV4-3 combines with J gene TRBJ2-5; 7 bases agree with TRBD1. The V gene's germline CDR1 is LGHNA and CDR2 YSLEER. V gave up 4 bases and J gave up 3 bases; unmatched junction bases: 2. The CDR3 runs to 13 residues. The DNA of the CDR3 is TGCGCCAGCAGCCGCGACAGGGAAGAGACCCAGTACTTC. Translating gives CASSRDREETQYF.

The chain couples TRBV19 to TRBJ2-1; 8 bases line up with TRBD1. Trimming took 5 bases from V and 6 from J; bases not matched to a gene: 9. Germline-derived CDR1 and CDR2 are LNHDA and SQIVND (reference sequence). The CDR3 length is 15 residues. The CDR3 sequence: CASSREDRVGNEQFF. The CDR3 nucleotides are TGTGCCAGTAGTCGCGAGGACAGGGTCGGCAATGAGCAGTTCTTC.

The rearrangement links TRBV5-1 to TRBJ1-6; 7 bases are a match to TRBD1. This CDR3 has 14 amino acids. Trimming removed 4 bases from V and 10 bases from J; junction bases left unmatched: 8. The V gene's germline CDR1 is SGHRS and CDR2 YFSETQ. In nucleotides, the CDR3 is TGCGCCAGCAGCGTTACAGGGGAGCTATCACCCCTCCACTTT. Translated, it gives CASSVTGELSPLHF.

This chain connects TRBV7-2 to TRBJ1-4, with no clear D. Germline V gives CDR1 SGHTA, CDR2 FQGNSA. The CDR3 extends over 14 amino acids. V was pared by 3 bases and J by 7 bases, with 12 bases between. CDR3 coding DNA: TGTGCCAGCAGCTTTAGGACGGGGAGTGAAAAACTGTTTTTT. As protein: CASSFRTGSEKLFF.

The V call is TRBV28, the J call TRBJ1-1, with D possibly TRBD1 on 6 matching bases. The germline V gene has CDR1 MDHEN and CDR2 SYDVKM. The CDR3 has 14 residues. The germline V and J ends were trimmed by 7 bases and 9 bases, with 21 bases remaining between them. This CDR3 reads CASTYPTAGAKAFF. As DNA, the CDR3 is TGTGCCAGCACCTACCCAACGGCGGGGGCAAAAGCTTTCTTT.

This sequence joins TRBV19 and TRBJ2-4, with TRBD1 as a possible D gene (6 bases). The germline gives CDR1 LNHDA, CDR2 SQIVND (reference sequence). V lost 8 bases, J lost 4 bases, and 9 bases lay in between. The length of the CDR3 is 12 residues. CDR3 residues: CASGQLKNIQYF. CDR3 in DNA: TGTGCCAGTGGACAGCTAAAAAACATTCAGTACTTC. Supplemented by reference TRBV19 and TRBJ2-4, the full variable domain reads DGGITQSPKYLFRKEGQNVTLSCEQNLNHDAMYWYRQDPGQGLRLIYYSQIVNDFQKGDIAEGYSVSREKKESFPLTVTSAQKNPTAFYLCASGQLKNIQYFGAGTRLSVL.

The V and J genes are TRBV10-3 and TRBJ2-6, with 9 bases fitting TRBD1. The CDR3 consists of 16 residues. Trimming at V came to 6 bases and at J to 4 bases, leaving 7 bases not matched to a gene. Germline CDR1 ENHRY, CDR2 SYGVKD. The CDR3 sequence is CAIRSEQGAGANVLTF. CDR3 bases: TGTGCCATCAGGTCTGAACAGGGGGCCGGGGCCAACGTCCTGACTTTC.

This chain uses TRBV18 with TRBJ1-2; 10 nucleotides line up with TRBD1. CDR3 size: 15 residues. V trimming: 2 bases; J trimming: 3 bases; junction bases outside the gene matches: 3. Germline-derived CDR1 and CDR2 are KGHSH and LQKENI. In DNA form, the CDR3 reads TGTGCCAGCTCACCATCCGGGACAGGGGACTATGGCTACACCTTC. Translated: CASSPSGTGDYGYTF. Based on the CDR3 plus reference TRBV18 and TRBJ1-2, the full variable domain is NAGVMQNPRHLVRRRGQEARLRCSPMKGHSHVYWYRQLPEEGLKFMVYLQKENIIDESGMPKERFSAEFPKEGPSILRIQQVVRGDSAAYFCASSPSGTGDYGYTFGSGTRLTVV.

This clone was seen once. This chain connects TRBV4-3 to TRBJ1-4; 8 positions agree with TRBD1. The CDR3 consists of 14 residues. In germline, CDR1 is LGHNA, CDR2 YSLEER. The V gene end was trimmed by 2 bases and the J gene end by 11 bases; junction bases not matched to a gene: 7. The CDR3 DNA is TGCGCCAGCAGCCAACTAGACAGGGGTGGGAAACTGTTTTTT. Translated: CASSQLDRGGKLFF.

A single count supports this clone. V and J are TRBV28 and TRBJ2-4; D not certain. CDR1 and CDR2 from the germline V gene are MDHEN and SYDVKM. The length of the CDR3 is 14 residues. The ends were cut back, 4 bases at V and 10 bases at J, with 17 bases in the middle. The CDR3 loop is CASSSGPESEIQYF. Written as DNA, the CDR3 is TGTGCCAGCAGTTCAGGCCCGGAATCGGAAATTCAGTACTTC.

The rearrangement joins TRBV5-1 to TRBJ2-7; 10 bases agree with TRBD1. Unmatched junction bases numbered 7, after V lost 0 bases and J lost 7 bases. From germline, CDR1 is SGHRS and CDR2 YFSETQ. There are 15 residues in the CDR3. In nucleotides, the CDR3 is TGCGCCAGCAGCTTGGGGGGACAGGGGACGGGTGAGCAGTACTTC. It translates to CASSLGGQGTGEQYF.

This chain links TRBV13 with TRBJ2-5; no definite D call. Germline CDR1 and CDR2: PRHDT and FYEKMQ (reference sequence). The CDR3 runs to 14 residues. The V end lost 1 base, the J end lost 4 bases, and 10 bases lay between the germline ends. The CDR3 DNA sequence: TGTGCCAGCAGCTTAGCCGGCCTAGGAGAGACCCAGTACTTC. This gives the protein CASSLAGLGETQYF.